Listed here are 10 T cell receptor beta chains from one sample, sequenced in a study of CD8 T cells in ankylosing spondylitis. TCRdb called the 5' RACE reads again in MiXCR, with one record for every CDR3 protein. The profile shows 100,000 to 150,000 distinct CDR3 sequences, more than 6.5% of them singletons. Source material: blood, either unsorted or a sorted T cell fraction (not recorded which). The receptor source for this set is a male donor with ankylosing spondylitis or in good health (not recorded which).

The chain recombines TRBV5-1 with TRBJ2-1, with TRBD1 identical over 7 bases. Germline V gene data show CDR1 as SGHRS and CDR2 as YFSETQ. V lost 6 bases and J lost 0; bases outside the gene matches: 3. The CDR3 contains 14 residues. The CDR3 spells CASKSGGSYNEQFF. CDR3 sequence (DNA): TGCGCCAGCAAGTCAGGGGGCTCCTACAATGAGCAGTTCTTC. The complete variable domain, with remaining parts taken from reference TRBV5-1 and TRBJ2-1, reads KAGVTQTPRYLIKTRGQQVTLSCSPISGHRSVSWYQQTPGQGLQFLFEYFSETQRNKGNFPGRFSGRQFSNSRSEMNVSTLELGDSALYLCASKSGGSYNEQFFGPGTRLTVL.

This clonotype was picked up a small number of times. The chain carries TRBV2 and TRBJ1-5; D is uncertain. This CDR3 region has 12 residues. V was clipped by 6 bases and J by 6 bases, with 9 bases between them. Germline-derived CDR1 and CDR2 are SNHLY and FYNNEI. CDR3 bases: TGTGCCAGCAGCGATCAGGCTCAGCCCCAGCATTTT. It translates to CASSDQAQPQHF.

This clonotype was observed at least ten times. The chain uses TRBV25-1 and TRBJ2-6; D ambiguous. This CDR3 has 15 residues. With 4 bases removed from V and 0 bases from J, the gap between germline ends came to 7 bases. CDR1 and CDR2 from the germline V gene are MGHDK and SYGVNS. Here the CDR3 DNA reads TGTGCCAGCAGTGCAACGAGCTCTGGGGCCAACGTCCTGACTTTC. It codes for CASSATSSGANVLTF.

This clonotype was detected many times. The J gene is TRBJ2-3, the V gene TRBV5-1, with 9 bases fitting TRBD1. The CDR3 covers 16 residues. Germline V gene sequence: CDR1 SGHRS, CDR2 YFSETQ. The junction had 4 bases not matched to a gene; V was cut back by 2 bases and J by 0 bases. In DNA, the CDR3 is TGCGCCAGCAGCTTTCTCGGGACAGGGAGCACAGATACGCAGTATTTT. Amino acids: CASSFLGTGSTDTQYF.

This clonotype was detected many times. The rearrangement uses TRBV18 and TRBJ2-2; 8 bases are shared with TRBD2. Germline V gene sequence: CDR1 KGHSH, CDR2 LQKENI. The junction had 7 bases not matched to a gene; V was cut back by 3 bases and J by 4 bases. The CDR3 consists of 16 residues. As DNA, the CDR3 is TGTGCCAGCTCACCGATCGACCTAGCGGGCACCGGGGAGCTGTTTTTT. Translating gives CASSPIDLAGTGELFF.

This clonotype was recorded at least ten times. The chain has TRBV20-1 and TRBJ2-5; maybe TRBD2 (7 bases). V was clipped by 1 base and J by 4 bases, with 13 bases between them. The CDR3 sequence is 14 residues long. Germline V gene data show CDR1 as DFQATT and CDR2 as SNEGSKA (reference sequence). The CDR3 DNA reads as TGCAGTGCTAGAGGAGGGGGGGCCTCAGAGACCCAGTACTTC. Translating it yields CSARGGGASETQYF.

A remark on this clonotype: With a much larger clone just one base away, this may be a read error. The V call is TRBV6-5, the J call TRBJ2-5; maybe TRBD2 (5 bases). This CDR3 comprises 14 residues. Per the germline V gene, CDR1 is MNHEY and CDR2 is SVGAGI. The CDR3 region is CASSYSGKKEPQYF. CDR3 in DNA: TGTGCCAGCAGTTATTCGGGGAAGAAAGAGCCCCAGTACTTC.

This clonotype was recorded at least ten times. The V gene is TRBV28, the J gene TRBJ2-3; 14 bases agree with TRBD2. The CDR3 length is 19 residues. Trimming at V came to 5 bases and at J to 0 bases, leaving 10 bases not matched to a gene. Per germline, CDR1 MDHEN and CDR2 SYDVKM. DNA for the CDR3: TGTGCCAGCAGTGGACGGGGACTAGCGGGAGTGTCTAGCACAGATACGCAGTATTTT. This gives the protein CASSGRGLAGVSSTDTQYF.

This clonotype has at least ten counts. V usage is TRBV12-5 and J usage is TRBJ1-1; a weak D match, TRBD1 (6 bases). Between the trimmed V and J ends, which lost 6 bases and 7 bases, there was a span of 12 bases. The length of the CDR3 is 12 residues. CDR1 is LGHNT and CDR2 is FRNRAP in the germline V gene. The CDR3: CASGRTVFEAFF. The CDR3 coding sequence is TGTGCTAGTGGCCGGACAGTTTTTGAAGCTTTCTTT.

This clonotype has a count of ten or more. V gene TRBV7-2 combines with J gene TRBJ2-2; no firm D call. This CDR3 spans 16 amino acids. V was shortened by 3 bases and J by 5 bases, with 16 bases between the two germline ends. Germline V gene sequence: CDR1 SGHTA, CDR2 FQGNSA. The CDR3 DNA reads TGTGCCAGCAGCTTGGGCCAAGTCGTCCGGACCGGGGAGCTGTTTTTT. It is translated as CASSLGQVVRTGELFF.